These 3 T cell receptor beta chains came from one sample sequenced in a study of PD-1 blockade in mismatch repair-deficient tumors. Data came from immunoSEQ multiplex PCR; TCRdb stores just in-frame clones and leaves some out. The sample yields 9,000 to 10,000 clones, approximately 90% seen once. These receptors lack a known antigen. Time point noted: roughly 10-day in vitro stimulation with candidate neoantigen peptide 3. The sample consisted of cells cultured in vitro, taken from a patient treated with pembrolizumab. These receptors were obtained from an adult with mismatch repair-deficient cancer.

In this sample, this clone turned up once. The chain links TRBV6-5 to TRBJ2-7; D not resolved. Germline lookup yields CDR1 MNHEY and CDR2 SVGAGI. The CDR3 is 14 residues long. Trimming took 2 bases from V and 0 from J, leaving 8 bases between them. CDR3: CASSYGRSSYEQYF. The CDR3 DNA follows: TGTGCCAGCAGTTACGGCAGGAGCTCCTACGAGCAGTACTTC.

This chain connects TRBV2 to TRBJ2-1, with D perhaps TRBD1 (5 bases). Trimming cost V 6 bases and J 5 bases, with 14 bases left between them. This CDR3 has 14 amino acids. CDR1 and CDR2 (germline): SNHLY, FYNNEI. The chain's CDR3 is CASSSGLPNNEQFF. The DNA of the CDR3 is TGTGCCAGCAGCTCAGGGCTTCCGAACAATGAGCAGTTCTTC. Drawing the rest from reference TRBV2 and TRBJ2-1, the complete variable domain is EPEVTQTPSHQVTQMGQEVILRCVPISNHLYFYWYRQILGQKVEFLVSFYNNEISEKSEIFDDQFSVERPDGSNFTLKIRSTKLEDSAMYFCASSSGLPNNEQFFGPGTRLTVL.

The chain uses TRBV7-2 and TRBJ2-1, with D possibly matching TRBD2 (6 bases). This CDR3 has 12 amino acids. Per germline, CDR1 SGHTA and CDR2 FQGNSA. The V and J ends lost 5 bases and 8 bases respectively, with 10 bases between them. The CDR3 region is CASSTGGDEQFF. DNA of the CDR3: TGTGCCAGCAGCACCGGCGGGGATGAGCAGTTCTTC.